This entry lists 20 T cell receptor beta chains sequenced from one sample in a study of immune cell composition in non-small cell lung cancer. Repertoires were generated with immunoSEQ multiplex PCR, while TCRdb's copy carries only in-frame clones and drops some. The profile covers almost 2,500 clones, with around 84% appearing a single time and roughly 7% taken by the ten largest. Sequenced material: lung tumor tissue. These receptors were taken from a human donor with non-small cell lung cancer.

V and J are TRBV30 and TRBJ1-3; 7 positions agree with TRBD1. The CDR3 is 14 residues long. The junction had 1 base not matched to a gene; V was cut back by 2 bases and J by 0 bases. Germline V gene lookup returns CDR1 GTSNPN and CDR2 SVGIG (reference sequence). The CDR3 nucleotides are TGTGCCTGGAGTTACAGGGGCTCTGGAAACACCATATATTTT. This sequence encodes CAWSYRGSGNTIYF.

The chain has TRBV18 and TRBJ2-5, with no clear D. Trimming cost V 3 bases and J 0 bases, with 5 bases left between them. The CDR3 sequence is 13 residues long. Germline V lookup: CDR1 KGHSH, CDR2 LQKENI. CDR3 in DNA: TGTGCCAGCTCACCCCAGTACCAAGAGACCCAGTACTTC. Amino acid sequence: CASSPQYQETQYF.

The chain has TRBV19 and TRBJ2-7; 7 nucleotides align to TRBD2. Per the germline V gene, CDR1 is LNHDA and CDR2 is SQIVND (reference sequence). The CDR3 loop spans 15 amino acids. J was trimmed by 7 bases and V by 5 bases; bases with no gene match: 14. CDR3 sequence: CASSLDATSFDEQYF. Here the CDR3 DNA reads TGTGCCAGTAGTCTCGATGCGACTAGCTTTGATGAGCAGTACTTC.

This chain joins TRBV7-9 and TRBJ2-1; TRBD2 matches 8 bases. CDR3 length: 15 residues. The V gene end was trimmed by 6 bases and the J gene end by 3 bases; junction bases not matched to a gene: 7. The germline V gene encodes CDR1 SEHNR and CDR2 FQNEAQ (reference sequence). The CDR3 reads CASSISGSVYNEQFF. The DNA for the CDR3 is TGTGCCAGCAGTATAAGCGGGAGCGTCTACAATGAGCAGTTCTTC.

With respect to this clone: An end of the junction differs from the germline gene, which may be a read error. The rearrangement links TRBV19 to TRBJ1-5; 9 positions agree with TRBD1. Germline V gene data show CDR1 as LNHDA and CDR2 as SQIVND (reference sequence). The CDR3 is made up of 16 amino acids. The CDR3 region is CASIGQGKSSDQPQHF. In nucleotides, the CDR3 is TGTGCCAGTATCGGACAGGGGAAGAGTAGCGATCAGCCCCAGCATTTT. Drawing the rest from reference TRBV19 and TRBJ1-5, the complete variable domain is DGGITQSPKYLFRKEGQNVTLSCEQNLNHDAMYWYRQDPGQGLRLIYYSQIVNDFQKGDIAEGYSVSREKKESFPLTVTSAQKNPTAFYLCASIGQGKSSDQPQHFGDGTRLSIL.

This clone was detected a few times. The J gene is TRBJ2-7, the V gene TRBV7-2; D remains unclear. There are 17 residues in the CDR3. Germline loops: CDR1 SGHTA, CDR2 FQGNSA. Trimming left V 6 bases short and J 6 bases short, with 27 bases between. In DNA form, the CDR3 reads TGTGCCAGCAGTCCCTACCTAAGCAGTCAGACCCTAGTCGAGCAGTACTTC. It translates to CASSPYLSSQTLVEQYF.

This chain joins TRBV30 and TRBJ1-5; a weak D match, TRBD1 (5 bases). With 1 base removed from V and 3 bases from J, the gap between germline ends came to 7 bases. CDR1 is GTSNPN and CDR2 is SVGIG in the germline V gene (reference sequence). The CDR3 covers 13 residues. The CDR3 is CAWSDRYNQPQHF. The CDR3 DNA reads TGTGCCTGGAGTGACAGGTACAATCAGCCCCAGCATTTT.

DNA for the CDR3: TGCGCCAGCAGCCAAGATGCGACACCAAGGCAGCCCCAGCATTTT. It codes for CASSQDATPRQPQHF. The chain is built from TRBV4-3 and TRBJ1-5; no clear D gene. Germline loops: CDR1 LGHNA, CDR2 YSLEER. CDR3 length: 15 amino acids. V lost 0 bases to trimming and J lost 7 bases, with 13 bases between them.

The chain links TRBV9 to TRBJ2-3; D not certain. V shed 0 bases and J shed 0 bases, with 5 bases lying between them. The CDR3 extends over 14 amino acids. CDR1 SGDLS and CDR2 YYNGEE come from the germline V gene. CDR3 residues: CASSVGLSTDTQYF. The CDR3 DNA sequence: TGTGCCAGCAGCGTAGGTCTCAGCACAGATACGCAGTATTTT.

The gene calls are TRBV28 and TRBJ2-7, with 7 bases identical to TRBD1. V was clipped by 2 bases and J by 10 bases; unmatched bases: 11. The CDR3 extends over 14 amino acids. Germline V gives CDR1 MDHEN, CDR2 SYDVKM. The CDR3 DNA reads TGTGCCAGCAGTTTAGCCCGCTGGGGACAGATACAGTACTTC. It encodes CASSLARWGQIQYF.

CDR3 loop: CASSPMDSLNTGELFF. In nucleotides, the CDR3 is TGTGCCAGCAGCCCAATGGACAGTTTGAACACCGGGGAGCTGTTTTTT. This chain uses TRBV5-6 with TRBJ2-2; TRBD1 might be the D (6 bases). The germline gives CDR1 SGHDT, CDR2 YYEEEE. The CDR3 totals 16 residues. The V and J ends lost 4 bases and 1 base respectively, with 14 bases between them.

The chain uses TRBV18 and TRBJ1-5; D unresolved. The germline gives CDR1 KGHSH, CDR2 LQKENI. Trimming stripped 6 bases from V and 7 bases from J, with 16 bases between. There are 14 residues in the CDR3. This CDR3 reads CASSRADPGQPQHF. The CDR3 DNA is TGTGCCAGCTCGAGGGCCGATCCCGGACAGCCCCAGCATTTT.

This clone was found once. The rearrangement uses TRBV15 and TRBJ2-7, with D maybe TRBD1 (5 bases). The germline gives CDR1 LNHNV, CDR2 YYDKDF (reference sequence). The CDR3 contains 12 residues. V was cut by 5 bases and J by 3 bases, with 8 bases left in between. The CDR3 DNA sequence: TGTGCCACCAGCCCAGGGAACTACGAGCAGTACTTC. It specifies CATSPGNYEQYF.

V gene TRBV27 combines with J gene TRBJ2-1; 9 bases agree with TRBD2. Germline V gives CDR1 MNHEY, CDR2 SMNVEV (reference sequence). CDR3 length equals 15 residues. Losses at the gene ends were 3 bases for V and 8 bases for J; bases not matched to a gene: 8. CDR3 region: CASSFSGSGADEQFF. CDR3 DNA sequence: TGTGCCAGCAGTTTTAGCGGGAGCGGGGCAGATGAGCAGTTCTTC.

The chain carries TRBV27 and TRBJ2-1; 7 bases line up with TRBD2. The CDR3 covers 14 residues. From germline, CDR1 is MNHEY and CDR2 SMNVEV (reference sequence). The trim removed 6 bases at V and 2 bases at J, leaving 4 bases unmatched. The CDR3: CASSREGPYNEQFF. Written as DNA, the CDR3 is TGTGCCAGCAGCAGGGAGGGCCCCTACAATGAGCAGTTCTTC.

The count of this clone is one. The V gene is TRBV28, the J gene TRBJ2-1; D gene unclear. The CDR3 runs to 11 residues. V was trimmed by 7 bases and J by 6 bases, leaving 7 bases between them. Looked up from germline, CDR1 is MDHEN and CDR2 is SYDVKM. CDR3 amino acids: CASTSPNEQFF. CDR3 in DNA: TGTGCCAGCACCTCCCCCAATGAGCAGTTCTTC.

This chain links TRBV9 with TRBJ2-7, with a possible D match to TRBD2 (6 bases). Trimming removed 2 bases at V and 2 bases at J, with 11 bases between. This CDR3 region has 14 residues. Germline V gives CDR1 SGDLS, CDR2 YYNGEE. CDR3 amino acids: CASSVAGTAYEQYF. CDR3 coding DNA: TGTGCCAGCAGCGTGGCGGGAACGGCCTACGAGCAGTACTTC.

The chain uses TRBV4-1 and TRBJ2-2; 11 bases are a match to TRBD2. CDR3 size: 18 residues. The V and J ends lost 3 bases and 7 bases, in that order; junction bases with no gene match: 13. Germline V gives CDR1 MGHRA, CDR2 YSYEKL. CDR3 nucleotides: TGCGCCAGCAGCCAGTTAGCGGGAGGGCCCCAACGAGGCGGGGAGCTGTTTTTT. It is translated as CASSQLAGGPQRGGELFF.

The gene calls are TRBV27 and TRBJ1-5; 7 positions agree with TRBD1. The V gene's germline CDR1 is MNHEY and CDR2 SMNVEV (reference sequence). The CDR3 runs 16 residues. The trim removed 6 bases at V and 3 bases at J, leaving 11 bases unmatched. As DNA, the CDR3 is TGTGCCAGCAGCCCAAAGACAGGGTGGAACAATCAGCCCCAGCATTTT. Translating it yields CASSPKTGWNNQPQHF.

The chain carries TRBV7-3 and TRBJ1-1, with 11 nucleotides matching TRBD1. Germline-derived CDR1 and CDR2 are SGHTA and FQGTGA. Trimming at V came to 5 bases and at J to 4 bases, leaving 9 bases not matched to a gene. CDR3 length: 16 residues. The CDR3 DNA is TGTGCCAGCAGCCCAGGGGGACAGGGGGTGCGCACTGAAGCTTTCTTT. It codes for CASSPGGQGVRTEAFF. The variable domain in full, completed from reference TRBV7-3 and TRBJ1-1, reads GAGVSQTPSNKVTEKGKYVELRCDPISGHTALYWYRQSLGQGPEFLIYFQGTGAADDSGLPNDRFFAVRPEGSVSTLKIQRTERGDSAVYLCASSPGGQGVRTEAFFGQGTRLTVV.